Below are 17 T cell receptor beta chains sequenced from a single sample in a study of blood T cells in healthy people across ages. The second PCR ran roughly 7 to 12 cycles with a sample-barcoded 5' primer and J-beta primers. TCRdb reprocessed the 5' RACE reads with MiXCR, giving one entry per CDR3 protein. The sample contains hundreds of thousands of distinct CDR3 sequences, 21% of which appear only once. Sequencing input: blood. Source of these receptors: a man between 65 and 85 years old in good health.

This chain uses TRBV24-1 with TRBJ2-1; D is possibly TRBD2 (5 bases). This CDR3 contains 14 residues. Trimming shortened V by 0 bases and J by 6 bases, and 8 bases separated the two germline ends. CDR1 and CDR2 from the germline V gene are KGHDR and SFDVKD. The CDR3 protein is CATSDLRESNEQFF. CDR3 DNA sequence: TGTGCCACCAGTGATTTGAGGGAGTCCAATGAGCAGTTCTTC.

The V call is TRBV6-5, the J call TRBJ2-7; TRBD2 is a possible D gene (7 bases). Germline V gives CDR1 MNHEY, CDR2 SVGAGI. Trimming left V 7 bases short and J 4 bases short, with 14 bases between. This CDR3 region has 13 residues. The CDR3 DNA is TGTGCCAGCACCCGGGGGGCCTTTTACGAGCAGTACTTC. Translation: CASTRGAFYEQYF.

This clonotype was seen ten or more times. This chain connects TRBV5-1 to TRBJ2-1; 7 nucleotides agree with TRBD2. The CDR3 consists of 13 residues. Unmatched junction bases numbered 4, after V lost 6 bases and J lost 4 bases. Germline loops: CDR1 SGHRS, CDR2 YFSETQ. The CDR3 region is CASTSGTYNEQFF. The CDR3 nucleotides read TGCGCCAGCACTAGCGGAACGTACAATGAGCAGTTCTTC.

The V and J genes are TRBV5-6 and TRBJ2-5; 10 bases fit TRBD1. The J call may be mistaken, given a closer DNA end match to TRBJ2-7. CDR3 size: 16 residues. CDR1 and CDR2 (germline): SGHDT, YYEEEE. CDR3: CASSLIGTGAAYEQYF. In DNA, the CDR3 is TGTGCCAGCAGCTTGATTGGGACAGGGGCAGCCTACGAGCAGTACTTC.

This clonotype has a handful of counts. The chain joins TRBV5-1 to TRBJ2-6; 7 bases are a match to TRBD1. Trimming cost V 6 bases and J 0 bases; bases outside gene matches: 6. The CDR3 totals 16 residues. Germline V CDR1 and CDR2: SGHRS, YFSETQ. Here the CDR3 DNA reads TGCGCCAGCATGAGACAGGGTGACTCTGGGGCCAACGTCCTGACTTTC. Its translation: CASMRQGDSGANVLTF. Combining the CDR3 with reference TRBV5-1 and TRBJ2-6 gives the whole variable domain KAGVTQTPRYLIKTRGQQVTLSCSPISGHRSVSWYQQTPGQGLQFLFEYFSETQRNKGNFPGRFSGRQFSNSRSEMNVSTLELGDSALYLCASMRQGDSGANVLTFGAGSRLTVL.

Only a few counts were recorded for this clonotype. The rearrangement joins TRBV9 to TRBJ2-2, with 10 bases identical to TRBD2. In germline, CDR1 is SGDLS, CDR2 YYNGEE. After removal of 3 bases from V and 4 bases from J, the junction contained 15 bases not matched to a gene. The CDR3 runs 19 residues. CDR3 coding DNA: TGTGCCAGCAGCGCCTCCCCATCCGGGACTAGCGCACGCACCGGGGAGCTGTTTTTT. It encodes CASSASPSGTSARTGELFF.

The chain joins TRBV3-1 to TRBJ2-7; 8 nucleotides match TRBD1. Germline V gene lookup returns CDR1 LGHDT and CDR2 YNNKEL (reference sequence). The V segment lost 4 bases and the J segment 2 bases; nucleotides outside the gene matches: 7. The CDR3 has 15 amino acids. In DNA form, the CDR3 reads TGTGCCAGCAGCCGGGGGACAGGCAACCCCTACGAGCAGTACTTC. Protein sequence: CASSRGTGNPYEQYF.

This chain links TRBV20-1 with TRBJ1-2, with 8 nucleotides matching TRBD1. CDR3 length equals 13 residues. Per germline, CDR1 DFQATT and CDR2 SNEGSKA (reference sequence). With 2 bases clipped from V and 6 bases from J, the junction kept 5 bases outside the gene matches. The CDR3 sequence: CSARTTGEDGYTF. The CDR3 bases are TGCAGTGCTAGAACGACAGGGGAGGATGGCTACACCTTC.

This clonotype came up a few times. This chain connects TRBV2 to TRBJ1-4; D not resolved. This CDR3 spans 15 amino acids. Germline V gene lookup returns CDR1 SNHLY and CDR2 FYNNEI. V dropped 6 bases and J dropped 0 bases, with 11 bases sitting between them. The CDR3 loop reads CASRSGETTNEKLFF. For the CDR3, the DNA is TGTGCCAGCAGATCGGGCGAAACAACTAATGAAAAACTGTTTTTT.

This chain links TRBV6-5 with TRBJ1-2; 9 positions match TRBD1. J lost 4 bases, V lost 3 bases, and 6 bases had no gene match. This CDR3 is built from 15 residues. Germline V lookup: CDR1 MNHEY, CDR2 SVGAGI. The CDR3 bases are TGTGCCAGCAGTTATCGGACAGGGGAGGCCTATGGCTACACCTTC. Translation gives CASSYRTGEAYGYTF.

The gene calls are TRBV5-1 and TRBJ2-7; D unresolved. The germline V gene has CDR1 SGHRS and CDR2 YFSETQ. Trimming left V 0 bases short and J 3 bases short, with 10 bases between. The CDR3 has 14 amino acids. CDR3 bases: TGCGCCAGCAGCTTGGACGGTTCCCACTACGAGCAGTACTTC. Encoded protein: CASSLDGSHYEQYF. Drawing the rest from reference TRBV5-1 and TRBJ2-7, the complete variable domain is KAGVTQTPRYLIKTRGQQVTLSCSPISGHRSVSWYQQTPGQGLQFLFEYFSETQRNKGNFPGRFSGRQFSNSRSEMNVSTLELGDSALYLCASSLDGSHYEQYFGPGTRLTVT.

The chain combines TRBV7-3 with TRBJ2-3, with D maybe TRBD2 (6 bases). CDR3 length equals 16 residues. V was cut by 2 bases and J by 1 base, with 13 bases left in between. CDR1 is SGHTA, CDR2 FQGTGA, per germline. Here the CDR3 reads CASSLLQGGGTDTQYF. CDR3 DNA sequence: TGTGCCAGCAGCTTATTGCAGGGAGGTGGCACAGATACGCAGTATTTT.

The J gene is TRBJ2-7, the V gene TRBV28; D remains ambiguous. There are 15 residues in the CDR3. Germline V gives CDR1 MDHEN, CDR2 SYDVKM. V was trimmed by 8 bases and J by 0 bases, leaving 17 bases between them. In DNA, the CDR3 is TGTGCCAGCTCCCCGGCCGCAGGCCTCTCCTACGAGCAGTACTTC. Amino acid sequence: CASSPAAGLSYEQYF.

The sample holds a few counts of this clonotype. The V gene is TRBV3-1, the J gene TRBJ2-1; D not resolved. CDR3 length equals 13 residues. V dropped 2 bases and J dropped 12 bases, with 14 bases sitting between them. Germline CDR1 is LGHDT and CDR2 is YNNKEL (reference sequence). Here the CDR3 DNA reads TGTGCCAGCAGCCAAAGTGGTGACCTTAGGCAGTTCTTC. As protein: CASSQSGDLRQFF.

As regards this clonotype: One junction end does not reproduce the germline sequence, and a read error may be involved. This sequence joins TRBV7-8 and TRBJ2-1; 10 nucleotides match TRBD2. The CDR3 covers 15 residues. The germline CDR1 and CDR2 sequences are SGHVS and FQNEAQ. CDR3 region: CASSLASGREYEQFF. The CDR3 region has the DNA TGCGCCAGCAGCTTGGCTAGCGGGAGAGAATATGAGCAGTTCTTC.

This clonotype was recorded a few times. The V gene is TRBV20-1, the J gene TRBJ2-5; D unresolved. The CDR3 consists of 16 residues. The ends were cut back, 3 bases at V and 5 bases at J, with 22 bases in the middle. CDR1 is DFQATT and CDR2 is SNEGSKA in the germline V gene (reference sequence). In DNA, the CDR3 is TGCAGTGCTAGCAAGGTAGCCGAAACAAGAAGGGAGACCCAGTACTTC. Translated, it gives CSASKVAETRRETQYF.

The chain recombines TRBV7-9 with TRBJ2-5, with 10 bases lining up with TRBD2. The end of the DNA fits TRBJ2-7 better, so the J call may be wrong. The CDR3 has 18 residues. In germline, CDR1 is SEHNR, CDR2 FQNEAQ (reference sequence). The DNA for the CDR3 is TGTGCCAGCAGCCCCCCGGGTAGCGGGAGGAGGAAAACCTACGAGCAGTACTTC. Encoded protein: CASSPPGSGRRKTYEQYF.